This T cell receptor (beta chain) came from a study of cytomegalovirus exposure and HLA in healthy donors. Findings and caveats of the study: The authors listed 180 or so TCR beta chains as cytomegalovirus-associated. A previous analysis found most TCR beta V segments productive roughly 87% or roughly 30% of the time. Reported performance of the classifier showed diagnosis of cytomegalovirus status with high specificity and sensitivity.

With respect to this clone: Its matching antigen is unknown.

This PCR relied on a set of 60 Vbeta primers and 13 Jbeta primers. TCRdb's copy holds only in-frame clones and misses some; the assay was immunoSEQ multiplex PCR. The table includes 210,000 or so clones, about three quarters detected once. V lost 0 bases to trimming and J lost 9 bases, with 9 bases between them. CDR1 and CDR2 from the germline V gene are LGHNA and YSLEER. The CDR3 consists of 13 residues. Nominally healthy donors provided the samples, though records likely missed some immune exposures. This TCR was sampled from a man aged 18 to 30 in good health and CMV-seronegative. The gene calls are TRBV4-3 and TRBJ2-1; TRBD2 might be the D (6 bases). Sequencing was carried out using PBMCs. The CDR3 nucleotides read TGCGCCAGCAGCCAAGATGGGGGGACTGAGCAGTTCTTC. The encoded protein is CASSQDGGTEQFF.